A single sample gave rise to the 31 T cell receptor beta chains below, sequenced in a study of regulatory T cells in long-lasting Graves disease. Described time point: persistent/refractory GD, antithyroid drugs over 5 years with positive TRAb. The TCR library used RNA extracted from PBMCs. Sequencing libraries for TCR beta were prepared with iRepertoire HTBI primers and Arm-PCR of CDR3 regions. TCRdb re-called the multiplex PCR reads with MiXCR, one entry per CDR3 protein. The sample contains about 470,000 distinct CDR3 sequences, about a fifth of which appear only once. Specimen: peripheral blood mononuclear cells (PBMCs), collected when the disease was refractory, from a patient treated with antithyroid drugs. These receptors were collected from a female donor with Graves disease.

This clonotype was found many times. This sequence joins TRBV28 and TRBJ1-1; D may be TRBD1 (5 bases). Germline CDR1 is MDHEN and CDR2 is SYDVKM. The ends were cut back, 6 bases at V and 9 bases at J, with 23 bases in the middle. The CDR3 contains 15 residues. The CDR3 loop is CASRRWDLLGDKAFF. The CDR3 DNA reads as TGTGCCAGCAGACGCTGGGACCTACTTGGGGATAAAGCTTTCTTT.

This clonotype was recorded many times. The chain recombines TRBV2 with TRBJ2-7, with 9 nucleotides matching TRBD2. V shed 6 bases and J 3 bases; nucleotides not matched to a gene: 6. This CDR3 comprises 14 residues. From germline, CDR1 is SNHLY and CDR2 FYNNEI. This CDR3 is CASSGLANFYEQYF. CDR3 nucleotides: TGTGCCAGCAGCGGACTAGCGAATTTCTACGAGCAGTACTTC.

This clonotype was picked up many times. The chain uses TRBV9 and TRBJ2-2, with 7 bases matching TRBD2. V gave up 0 bases and J gave up 3 bases; unmatched junction bases: 2. The CDR3 spans 15 residues. Per the germline V gene, CDR1 is SGDLS and CDR2 is YYNGEE. The CDR3 reads CASSVGGSDTGELFF. The DNA of the CDR3 is TGTGCCAGCAGCGTAGGCGGGAGCGACACCGGGGAGCTGTTTTTT.

This clonotype was found many times. The J gene is TRBJ2-7, the V gene TRBV27, with 8 bases that match TRBD1. Germline lookup yields CDR1 MNHEY and CDR2 SMNVEV (reference sequence). V lost 3 bases to trimming and J lost 4 bases; unmatched junction nucleotides: 2. This CDR3 comprises 13 residues. The CDR3 sequence: CASSFRTGYEQYF. CDR3 nucleotides: TGTGCCAGCAGTTTTAGGACAGGGTACGAGCAGTACTTC.

The sample holds many counts of this clonotype. This chain connects TRBV12-3 or TRBV12-4 to TRBJ1-2; D unresolved. With 2 bases removed from V and 6 bases from J, the gap between germline ends came to 10 bases. This CDR3 has 13 amino acids. CDR3 in amino acids: CASSLNPGDGYTF. In DNA, the CDR3 is TGTGCCAGCAGTTTAAATCCGGGCGATGGCTACACCTTC.

This clonotype appeared a few times. The CDR3 region has the DNA TGTGCCAGCAGTTTCGAGGGAGGGCTTGGCTACGAGCAGTACTTC. Its protein product is CASSFEGGLGYEQYF. The rearrangement links TRBV12-3 or TRBV12-4 to TRBJ2-7; 7 nucleotides align to TRBD2. J was trimmed by 3 bases and V by 3 bases; bases with no gene match: 8. The CDR3 consists of 15 residues.

The chain joins TRBV6-4 to TRBJ2-5; TRBD2 might be the D (5 bases). Per germline, CDR1 MRHNA and CDR2 SNTAGT. V was cut by 4 bases and J by 4 bases, with 16 bases left in between. The CDR3 consists of 15 residues. CDR3 region: CASSGESEAGETQYF. The CDR3 DNA sequence: TGTGCCAGCAGTGGCGAATCGGAGGCGGGAGAGACCCAGTACTTC.

This clonotype has ten or more counts. V gene TRBV3-1 combines with J gene TRBJ1-6; maybe TRBD1 (5 bases). Germline loops: CDR1 LGHDT, CDR2 YNNKEL (reference sequence). The ends were cut back, 4 bases at V and 10 bases at J, with 11 bases in the middle. The CDR3 length is 13 residues. CDR3: CASSPGRNSPLHF. CDR3 in DNA: TGTGCCAGCAGCCCGGGACGTAACTCACCCCTCCACTTT.

This clonotype was counted only a few times. The chain links TRBV28 to TRBJ2-2, with D possibly being TRBD1 (6 bases). From germline, CDR1 is MDHEN and CDR2 SYDVKM. CDR3 length: 14 amino acids. V lost 3 bases and J 7 bases, leaving 12 bases between the germline ends. In DNA form, the CDR3 reads TGTGCCAGCAGTTTTGGGGGCTTTGGCGGGGAGCTGTTTTTT. This codes for CASSFGGFGGELFF. Together with reference TRBV28 and TRBJ2-2, the CDR3 gives the full variable domain: DVKVTQSSRYLVKRTGEKVFLECVQDMDHENMFWYRQDPGLGLRLIYFSYDVKMKEKGDIPEGYSVSREKKERFSLILESASTNQTSMYLCASSFGGFGGELFFGEGSRLTVL.

This clonotype was detected many times. J is TRBJ1-2 and V is TRBV7-9, with D maybe TRBD1 (6 bases). Germline CDR1 reads SEHNR; CDR2 reads FQNEAQ (reference sequence). The CDR3 length is 13 residues. The V gene lost 5 bases and the J gene lost 7 bases, with 14 bases spanning the gap. CDR3: CASSLGGGSGYTF. Written as DNA, the CDR3 is TGTGCCAGCAGCCTAGGGGGGGGCTCTGGCTACACCTTC.

J is TRBJ1-1 and V is TRBV12-3 or TRBV12-4; D gene unclear. This CDR3 region has 14 residues. V gave up 2 bases and J gave up 1 base, with 8 bases separating them. This CDR3 reads CASSLHRRNTEAFF. CDR3 nucleotides: TGTGCCAGCAGTTTACACCGCCGGAACACTGAAGCTTTCTTT.

In its sample, this clonotype was seen a few times. The chain uses TRBV19 and TRBJ1-5; possibly TRBD1 for D (6 bases). The CDR3 loop spans 16 amino acids. CDR1 is LNHDA, CDR2 SQIVND, per germline (reference sequence). The V end lost 4 bases, the J end lost 3 bases, and 16 bases lay between the germline ends. The CDR3 loop is CASSNGGAAYNQPQHF. The CDR3 DNA reads as TGTGCCAGTAGTAATGGGGGGGCAGCTTACAATCAGCCCCAGCATTTT.

This chain uses TRBV11-2 with TRBJ2-7; TRBD1 matches 9 bases. With V trimmed by 1 base and J by 6 bases, 10 bases remained unmatched. The CDR3 totals 16 residues. The V gene's germline CDR1 is SGHAT and CDR2 FQNNGV. CDR3 amino acids: CASSLGDRVFSSEQYF. CDR3 in DNA: TGTGCCAGCAGCTTAGGGGACAGGGTTTTTTCGTCCGAGCAGTACTTC.

This clonotype has only a few counts. The chain links TRBV15 to TRBJ2-5, with a possible D match to TRBD2 (6 bases). Trimming took 0 bases from V and 5 from J, leaving 13 bases between them. CDR1 LNHNV and CDR2 YYDKDF come from the germline V gene (reference sequence). This CDR3 is 15 amino acids long. The CDR3 loop reads CATSRDSGSGETQYF. As DNA, the CDR3 is TGTGCCACCAGCAGAGATAGCGGTTCGGGGGAGACCCAGTACTTC.

This clonotype was observed at least ten times. This sequence joins TRBV10-1 and TRBJ2-7; TRBD1 is a possible D gene (5 bases). The germline V and J ends were trimmed by 0 bases and 2 bases, with 8 bases remaining between them. This CDR3 spans 14 amino acids. Per the germline V gene, CDR1 is WNHNN and CDR2 is SYGVQD (reference sequence). CDR3 DNA: TGCGCCAGCAGTGAGTCGTGGACACCCTACGAGCAGTACTTC. Its translation: CASSESWTPYEQYF.

This clonotype has just a few counts. The chain uses TRBV20-1 and TRBJ1-6, with 8 bases matching TRBD1. From germline, CDR1 is DFQATT and CDR2 SNEGSKA (reference sequence). Trimming at V came to 5 bases and at J to 13 bases, leaving 13 bases not matched to a gene. The length of the CDR3 is 14 residues. CDR3 in DNA: TGCAGTGCTGGTACCACGACAGGGGAAACCCCCCTCCACTTT. Protein sequence: CSAGTTTGETPLHF.

This clonotype occurred many times. The chain joins TRBV27 to TRBJ1-1, with D unresolved. CDR3 length equals 15 residues. Deletions cut 6 bases from V and 0 bases from J, with 14 bases between. The germline CDR1 and CDR2 sequences are MNHEY and SMNVEV (reference sequence). The CDR3 reads CASRERSGLNTEAFF. The CDR3 nucleotides read TGTGCCAGCAGGGAACGGTCCGGGTTGAACACTGAAGCTTTCTTT.

This clonotype was counted a few times. The gene calls are TRBV12-3 or TRBV12-4 and TRBJ1-4, with 8 nucleotides matching TRBD1. The ends lost 0 bases at V and 6 bases at J; junction bases unmatched: 6. This CDR3 is 16 amino acids long. The CDR3 here is CASSLAPGTGDEKLFF. The CDR3 nucleotides are TGTGCCAGCAGTTTAGCGCCCGGGACAGGAGATGAAAAACTGTTTTTT.

This clonotype was recorded a few times. The chain has TRBV5-5 and TRBJ1-1; D ambiguous. Germline V lookup: CDR1 SGHKS, CDR2 YYEKEE (reference sequence). The CDR3 runs to 13 residues. V lost 4 bases and J 1 base, leaving 8 bases between the germline ends. The CDR3 loop is CASSPWRNTEAFF. In DNA, the CDR3 is TGTGCCAGCAGCCCTTGGAGGAACACTGAAGCTTTCTTT.

The chain employs TRBV7-9 and TRBJ2-5; 10 nucleotides line up with TRBD1. CDR1 is SEHNR and CDR2 is FQNEAQ in the germline V gene (reference sequence). CDR3 length: 15 amino acids. The trim removed 5 bases at V and 4 bases at J, leaving 7 bases unmatched. CDR3 sequence (DNA): TGTGCCAGCAGCCGGACAGGGGGAGTTGGAGAGACCCAGTACTTC. Translation: CASSRTGGVGETQYF.

The table lists this clonotype with a count of one. The genes are TRBV4-1 and TRBJ2-7; 12 bases map to TRBD1. In germline, CDR1 is MGHRA, CDR2 YSYEKL. Trimming cost V 6 bases and J 3 bases; bases outside gene matches: 9. The CDR3 length is 16 residues. In DNA, the CDR3 is TGCGCCAGCAGACGCACGGGACAGGGGGCTATCTACGAGCAGTACTTC. It translates to CASRRTGQGAIYEQYF.

V and J are TRBV29-1 and TRBJ1-2, with D possibly matching TRBD1 (6 bases). V lost 0 bases and J 7 bases, leaving 18 bases between the germline ends. The CDR3 runs 15 residues. The germline V gene encodes CDR1 SQVTM and CDR2 ANQGSEA. Here the CDR3 DNA reads TGCAGCGTTGAAGATTGGGTGACAGGTGGGAGTGGCTACACCTTC. Translating gives CSVEDWVTGGSGYTF.

As for this clonotype: Germline is not matched at one junction end, which may reflect a read error. The rearrangement uses TRBV6-1 and TRBJ2-6; D perhaps matches TRBD1 (5 bases). Germline loops: CDR1 MNHNS, CDR2 SASEGT. CDR3 length equals 14 residues. The CDR3 nucleotides read TGTGCCAGCAGCACGGAGTCTGGGGCCAACGTCCTGACTTTT. Amino acids: CASSTESGANVLTF.

The gene calls are TRBV19 and TRBJ1-2; D unclear. Between the trimmed V and J ends, which lost 7 bases and 3 bases, there was a span of 15 bases. The CDR3 runs to 14 residues. From germline, CDR1 is LNHDA and CDR2 SQIVND (reference sequence). CDR3 loop: CASKDMGSHYGYTF. CDR3 bases: TGTGCCAGTAAGGATATGGGCAGTCACTATGGCTACACCTTC.

This clonotype has more than one count but fewer than ten. This may be a read error: a much more frequent sequence differs by one nucleotide. The chain is built from TRBV28 and TRBJ2-2; D unclear. Deletions cut 10 bases from V and 9 bases from J, with 21 bases between. CDR1 is MDHEN, CDR2 SYDVKM, per germline. CDR3 length: 14 residues. This CDR3 is CATAQVGDARELFF. The DNA for the CDR3 is TGTGCCACAGCCCAGGTCGGCGACGCCCGGGAGCTGTTTTTT.

This clonotype has a count of ten or more. This chain uses TRBV6-1 with TRBJ1-6; weak D call: TRBD1 (6 bases). The CDR3 extends over 13 amino acids. Trimming removed 7 bases from V and 9 bases from J, with 13 bases in between. Germline V gene sequence: CDR1 MNHNS, CDR2 SASEGT. This CDR3 is CASTAQGGSPLHF. The DNA of the CDR3 is TGTGCCAGCACAGCACAGGGCGGTTCACCCCTCCACTTT.

The chain has TRBV20-1 and TRBJ1-4, with D unresolved. Germline CDR1 DFQATT, CDR2 SNEGSKA (reference sequence). V lost 3 bases and J 8 bases, leaving 10 bases between the germline ends. The CDR3 extends over 12 amino acids. The CDR3: CSASSSAEKLFF. In nucleotides, the CDR3 is TGCAGTGCTAGTTCCAGCGCAGAAAAACTGTTTTTT.

V gene TRBV6-1 combines with J gene TRBJ2-4; D possibly corresponds to TRBD2 (6 bases). V was clipped by 6 bases and J by 4 bases, with 10 bases between them. Germline V CDR1 and CDR2: MNHNS, SASEGT. This CDR3 has 13 amino acids. DNA of the CDR3: TGTGCCAGCAGGGGGAGGTATAAAAACATTCAGTACTTC. Translating it yields CASRGRYKNIQYF.

Only a few counts were recorded for this clonotype. The CDR3 nucleotides are TGCAGCGTCGCTGGGCTGAACTATGGCTACACCTTC. This codes for CSVAGLNYGYTF. The chain couples TRBV29-1 to TRBJ1-2, with D unresolved. Trimming took 6 bases from V and 2 from J, leaving 10 bases between them. Germline CDR1 and CDR2: SQVTM and ANQGSEA. This CDR3 region has 12 residues.

This clonotype was detected a few times. This sequence joins TRBV9 and TRBJ1-6, with 10 bases aligning to TRBD1. The V gene end was trimmed by 4 bases and the J gene end by 8 bases; junction bases not matched to a gene: 6. The CDR3 contains 15 residues. Germline V lookup: CDR1 SGDLS, CDR2 YYNGEE. CDR3 DNA sequence: TGTGCCAGCAGCTTATCCGGGACAGGGGATTCACCCCTCCACTTT. Residues: CASSLSGTGDSPLHF.

The genes are TRBV5-1 and TRBJ2-7; 10 nucleotides align to TRBD1. The germline gives CDR1 SGHRS, CDR2 YFSETQ. The CDR3 has 14 amino acids. After removal of 4 bases from V and 5 bases from J, the junction contained 6 bases not matched to a gene. The DNA of the CDR3 is TGCGCCAGCAGCACCTGGACAGGGGGGGACGAGCAGTACTTC. This sequence encodes CASSTWTGGDEQYF.